This TCR beta chain was sequenced in a study of T cells after yellow fever vaccination. Study-level findings and limits: Most clones from primary vaccination were detected again post-booster (about 95% CD4, 88% CD8). Contamination of FACS-sorted repertoires by abundant clonotypes from the bulk population could occur. The secondary response was weaker but peaked faster, day 5 versus 15.

V gave up 3 bases and J gave up 7 bases; unmatched junction bases: 4. The CDR3 loop spans 13 amino acids. Germline V CDR1 and CDR2: KGHSH, LQKENI. UMIs and a universal primer site were added when TCR cDNA was made by 5'RACE template switching. MiXCR, applied by TCRdb to the 5' RACE reads, yields one record per CDR3 protein. This table holds approximately 150,000 distinct CDR3 sequences, about 7.7% found once. In its sample, this clonotype was seen many times. What it recognizes is unknown. The chain has TRBV18 and TRBJ2-3, with 7 bases matching TRBD1. This sequence originates from a man younger than 45 who received the YFV17D yellow fever vaccine. The sample in question was CD4+ T cells sorted from PBMCs, obtained 5 days after the yellow fever booster vaccination. CDR3 nucleotides: TGTGCCAGCTCACCTTCAGGGGGTCATACGCAGTATTTT. This encodes CASSPSGGHTQYF.